The clone carrying this T cell receptor (beta chain) was detected a few times. Its antigen is unknown. This PCR relied on a set of 60 Vbeta primers and 13 Jbeta primers. Per the study methods: About 11 million of the approximately 80 million unique TCR beta chains counted in a later analysis were shared. Sequencing used immunoSEQ multiplex PCR; TCRdb keeps in-frame clones, though not all of them. V and J calls and clone size come straight from that table; D and trimming were deduced from the DNA. The sample includes roughly 150,000 clones, 75% of them seen just once. The record originates from a study of cytomegalovirus exposure and HLA in healthy donors. Whole-study findings and limits: Data from an earlier analysis indicated that most TCR beta V segments were productive either about 87% or about 30% of the time.

This CDR3 is built from 16 residues. Trimming shortened V by 0 bases and J by 2 bases, and 14 bases separated the two germline ends. Germline V gene sequence: CDR1 LNHNV, CDR2 YYDKDF (reference sequence). Material for sequencing was PBMCs. The TCR sequence derives from a young man in good health and CMV-seropositive. The chain combines TRBV15 with TRBJ2-7; possibly TRBD1 for D (6 bases). This CDR3 is CATSREVTGSAYEQYF. In DNA form, the CDR3 reads TGTGCCACCAGCAGAGAAGTCACAGGGTCCGCCTACGAGCAGTACTTC.